This T cell receptor (beta chain) was sequenced during a study of blood T cell repertoires in COVID-19. Study at large: COVID-19 samples from acute and convalescent phases originated in the United States, Italy and Spain. Sources were T cells, B-cell-depleted T cells, or PBMCs; the material itself was cDNA or gDNA.

Original handling: Reference gene primers were amplified, and this amplification served to estimate nucleated cell counts. Profiling relied on immunoSEQ multiplex PCR, and the TCRdb table lists in-frame clones only, not all of them. V and J calls and clone size are as listed in that table; D and trimming were resolved from the DNA. The sample contains more than 35,000 clones, approximately 79% of which appear only once. The CDR3 is 12 amino acids. V dropped 5 bases and J dropped 9 bases, with 11 bases sitting between them. The germline V gene encodes CDR1 MDHEN and CDR2 SYDVKM. Sequencing was carried out using peripheral blood. The clonotype originates from an older man with acute or convalescent COVID-19. The rearrangement uses TRBV28 and TRBJ2-1; TRBD2 might be the D (6 bases). As DNA, the CDR3 is TGTGCCAGCAGTGCCGGGGGTCGTGAGCAGTTCTTC. It specifies CASSAGGREQFF.